The T cell receptor (beta chain) under discussion was sequenced for a study of blood T cell repertoires in COVID-19. Study-level background: Researchers got acute and convalescent COVID-19 samples from the United States, Italy and Spain. From T cells, B-cell-depleted T cells, or PBMCs came the material, which was cDNA or gDNA.

Per the authors' pipeline: The authors estimated nucleated cell counts from reference gene primer amplification. The assay was immunoSEQ multiplex PCR, and TCRdb's table has in-frame clones only and misses some. The DNA was the basis for D and trimming; V, J and clone size are from that table. Of 85,000 to 100,000 clones listed, 90% are singletons. Germline CDR1 is SGHRS and CDR2 is YFSETQ. The CDR3 totals 16 residues. V trimming: 1 base; J trimming: 5 bases; junction bases outside the gene matches: 10. V usage is TRBV5-1 and J usage is TRBJ2-5, with TRBD2 identical over 8 bases. Sequenced material: peripheral blood. This TCR was sampled from a man aged 60 to 75 with acute or convalescent COVID-19. CDR3: CASSLLGSGVKETQYF. CDR3 DNA: TGCGCCAGCAGCTTGCTGGGTAGCGGGGTGAAGGAGACCCAGTACTTC.